The next 20 T cell receptor beta chains were all read from a single sample in a study of blood T cells in healthy people across ages. Next came a second PCR, run for about 7 to 12 cycles, which used a sample-barcoded 5' primer along with a J-beta primer mix. TCRdb reprocessed the 5' RACE reads with MiXCR, giving one entry per CDR3 protein. The sample has around 870,000 distinct CDR3 sequences; 29% are singletons. The specimen sequenced was blood. Every receptor here comes from a woman older than 75 in good health.

This clonotype was seen many times. J is TRBJ2-4 and V is TRBV6-5; D remains unclear. The CDR3 extends over 19 amino acids. The germline gives CDR1 MNHEY, CDR2 SVGAGI. Trimming removed 4 bases from V and 1 base from J, with 23 bases in between. The CDR3 DNA reads as TGTGCCAGCAGTTCCCCTACCCCATCAGGTTTCTATGCCAAAAACATTCAGTACTTC. Its translation: CASSSPTPSGFYAKNIQYF.

This clonotype was counted at least ten times. The V gene is TRBV18, the J gene TRBJ2-7; D ambiguous. Between the trimmed V and J ends, which lost 2 bases and 6 bases, there was a span of 14 bases. The CDR3 is made up of 14 amino acids. Per the germline V gene, CDR1 is KGHSH and CDR2 is LQKENI. CDR3 loop: CASSPTPGFVEQYF. The CDR3 DNA sequence: TGTGCCAGCTCACCAACCCCAGGCTTCGTCGAGCAGTACTTC. Combining the CDR3 with reference TRBV18 and TRBJ2-7 gives the whole variable domain NAGVMQNPRHLVRRRGQEARLRCSPMKGHSHVYWYRQLPEEGLKFMVYLQKENIIDESGMPKERFSAEFPKEGPSILRIQQVVRGDSAAYFCASSPTPGFVEQYFGPGTRLTVT.

This clonotype was recorded at least ten times. The chain joins TRBV20-1 to TRBJ2-5, with 9 bases identical to TRBD2. Looked up from germline, CDR1 is DFQATT and CDR2 is SNEGSKA (reference sequence). V lost 6 bases to trimming and J lost 5 bases; unmatched junction nucleotides: 10. CDR3 length: 14 residues. The CDR3 sequence: CSALGIAGVETQYF. The CDR3, as DNA: TGCAGTGCCCTCGGGATAGCGGGGGTTGAGACCCAGTACTTC.

A note on this clonotype: A read error may account for a junction end that differs from germline. The CDR3: CAGSREGADTGELFF. The CDR3 coding sequence is TGTGCCGGCAGTCGGGAGGGGGCGGACACCGGGGAGCTGTTTTTT. The chain couples TRBV27 to TRBJ2-2; possibly TRBD2 for D (8 bases). Germline assignment: CDR1 MNHEY and CDR2 SMNVEV (reference sequence). The CDR3 loop spans 15 amino acids.

This clonotype was seen a few times. Written as DNA, the CDR3 is TGTGCCAGCAGGTGGCCGGGAACGTATGGCTACACCTTC. Translated, it gives CASRWPGTYGYTF. The V and J genes are TRBV27 and TRBJ1-2; D gene unclear. CDR1 is MNHEY, CDR2 SMNVEV, per germline (reference sequence). The CDR3 length is 13 residues. Between the trimmed V and J ends, which lost 6 bases and 5 bases, there was a span of 13 bases.

This clonotype was seen repeatedly, ten times or more. V gene TRBV4-3 combines with J gene TRBJ2-1; D unclear. Germline V gene lookup returns CDR1 LGHNA and CDR2 YSLEER. V dropped 0 bases and J dropped 6 bases, with 9 bases sitting between them. This CDR3 is built from 14 residues. The CDR3 DNA sequence: TGCGCCAGCAGCCAAGATGAAGCCTCCAATGAGCAGTTCTTC. Its translation: CASSQDEASNEQFF.

Comments on this clonotype: This may come from a read error, since a much larger clone is one base off. The chain joins TRBV18 to TRBJ2-7, with a possible D match to TRBD1 (5 bases). V was clipped by 0 bases and J by 7 bases, with 19 bases between them. CDR1 and CDR2 from the germline V gene are KGHSH and LQKENI. The CDR3 has 16 residues. CDR3 bases: TGTGCCAGCTCACCACCTGGACACAGCTCCTACAATGAGCAGTACTTC. Translating it yields CASSPPGHSSYNEQYF.

This clonotype was counted at least ten times. V usage is TRBV4-2 and J usage is TRBJ1-6; maybe TRBD1 (5 bases). Germline CDR1 and CDR2: LGHNA and YNFKEQ. Trimming left V 1 base short and J 4 bases short, with 17 bases between. The CDR3 has 18 residues. The CDR3 here is CASSQASFRGSYNSPLHF. CDR3 DNA: TGTGCCAGCAGCCAAGCGAGTTTCCGGGGCTCTTATAATTCACCCCTCCACTTT.

The J gene is TRBJ1-5, the V gene TRBV6-2 or TRBV6-3; 7 bases line up with TRBD1. This CDR3 comprises 16 residues. Per germline, CDR1 MNHEY and CDR2 SVGEGT. The trim removed 8 bases at V and 6 bases at J, leaving 16 bases unmatched. The CDR3 reads CASGPPGQLRPQPQHF. As DNA, the CDR3 is TGTGCCAGCGGCCCCCCGGGACAGCTACGACCTCAGCCCCAGCATTTT.

This clonotype came up a few times. One base away lies a much larger clone, so this may be a sequencing read error. This chain joins TRBV7-2 and TRBJ2-3, with unresolved D. Germline V gives CDR1 SGHTA, CDR2 FQGNSA. The CDR3 consists of 15 residues. Between the trimmed V and J ends, which lost 2 bases and 5 bases, there was a span of 14 bases. The CDR3 loop is CASSLLQSSGDTQYF. CDR3 DNA sequence: TGTGCCAGCAGCTTATTGCAGTCCTCGGGAGATACGCAGTATTTT.

This chain links TRBV29-1 with TRBJ2-1; tentative D call: TRBD1 (6 bases). CDR3 length: 18 amino acids. Germline V lookup: CDR1 SQVTM, CDR2 ANQGSEA. Trimming took 0 bases from V and 0 from J, leaving 18 bases between them. Here the CDR3 reads CSVEDRTWDTSSYNEQFF. The CDR3 nucleotides are TGCAGCGTTGAAGATCGTACGTGGGACACCAGCTCCTACAATGAGCAGTTCTTC.

The sample holds one count of this clonotype. A much larger clonotype is one base distant, so this may be a read error. The chain uses TRBV27 and TRBJ2-1; 8 nucleotides match TRBD1. The J call could be wrong; TRBJ2-7 is a better fit for the DNA end. This CDR3 has 15 residues. Germline V lookup: CDR1 MNHEY, CDR2 SMNVEV (reference sequence). The CDR3 loop reads CASNPDRALYNEQYF. The CDR3 DNA is TGTGCCAGCAACCCGGACAGGGCTCTTTACAATGAGCAGTACTTC.

This clonotype was detected a few times. This chain uses TRBV20-1 with TRBJ1-2, with D uncertain. V gave up 0 bases and J gave up 6 bases, with 5 bases separating them. The germline CDR1 and CDR2 sequences are DFQATT and SNEGSKA (reference sequence). CDR3 size: 11 residues. CDR3 DNA: TGCAGTGCTAGAGACATTAATGGCTACACCTTC. Translation: CSARDINGYTF.

J is TRBJ2-7 and V is TRBV6-2 or TRBV6-3, with D tentatively TRBD1 or TRBD2 (5 bases each). Germline-derived CDR1 and CDR2 are MNHEY and SVGEGT. The CDR3 has 16 residues. Trimming cost V 2 bases and J 7 bases, with 21 bases left between them. CDR3: CASSYEGTGKYNEQYF. CDR3 sequence (DNA): TGTGCCAGCAGTTACGAGGGGACGGGAAAATACAATGAGCAGTACTTC.

The chain uses TRBV9 and TRBJ1-6; tentative D call: TRBD1 (6 bases). Germline V CDR1 and CDR2: SGDLS, YYNGEE. The V and J ends lost 3 bases and 2 bases respectively, with 12 bases between them. The CDR3 runs 16 residues. The CDR3 reads CASSAGQRTYNSPLHF. The CDR3 nucleotides are TGTGCCAGCAGCGCCGGACAGAGGACCTATAATTCACCCCTCCACTTT.

The V gene is TRBV7-2, the J gene TRBJ2-3, with unresolved D. The CDR3 length is 12 residues. Deletions cut 5 bases from V and 5 bases from J, with 8 bases between. Germline values: CDR1 SGHTA, CDR2 FQGNSA. This CDR3 reads CASSDVKDTQYF. As DNA, the CDR3 is TGTGCCAGCAGCGACGTTAAAGATACGCAGTATTTT.

This clonotype was seen a single time. This chain connects TRBV5-1 to TRBJ2-3; perhaps D is TRBD1 or TRBD2 (5 bases each). V gave up 0 bases and J gave up 3 bases, with 14 bases separating them. The CDR3 length is 16 residues. Germline values: CDR1 SGHRS, CDR2 YFSETQ. This CDR3 reads CASSLDGGVSTDTQYF. The CDR3 DNA sequence: TGCGCCAGCAGCTTGGATGGGGGAGTGAGTACAGATACGCAGTATTTT.

J is TRBJ2-1 and V is TRBV24-1; 10 nucleotides agree with TRBD1. This CDR3 is built from 13 residues. The V segment lost 12 bases and the J segment 7 bases; nucleotides outside the gene matches: 8. Per the germline V gene, CDR1 is KGHDR and CDR2 is SFDVKD. The CDR3: CAVRDRGGNEQFF. The CDR3 nucleotides are TGTGCCGTCCGGGACAGGGGAGGGAATGAGCAGTTCTTC.

This clonotype was observed many times. V is TRBV5-1 and J is TRBJ1-6, with TRBD1 matching 7 bases. Per the germline V gene, CDR1 is SGHRS and CDR2 is YFSETQ. There are 17 residues in the CDR3. V dropped 0 bases and J dropped 0; count of bases not matched to a gene: 3. CDR3 sequence: CASSLGTGRSYNSPLHF. Here the CDR3 DNA reads TGCGCCAGCAGCTTGGGGACAGGTCGCTCCTATAATTCACCCCTCCACTTT.

This clonotype was seen more than once but under ten times. The chain uses TRBV6-5 and TRBJ2-1; 13 bases line up with TRBD2. The CDR3 extends over 19 amino acids. Germline assignment: CDR1 MNHEY and CDR2 SVGAGI. V trimming: 4 bases; J trimming: 0 bases; junction bases outside the gene matches: 9. As DNA, the CDR3 is TGTGCCAGCAGTTTGTCCGGGACTAGCGGGGTAAGCTCCTACAATGAGCAGTTCTTC. Protein: CASSLSGTSGVSSYNEQFF.